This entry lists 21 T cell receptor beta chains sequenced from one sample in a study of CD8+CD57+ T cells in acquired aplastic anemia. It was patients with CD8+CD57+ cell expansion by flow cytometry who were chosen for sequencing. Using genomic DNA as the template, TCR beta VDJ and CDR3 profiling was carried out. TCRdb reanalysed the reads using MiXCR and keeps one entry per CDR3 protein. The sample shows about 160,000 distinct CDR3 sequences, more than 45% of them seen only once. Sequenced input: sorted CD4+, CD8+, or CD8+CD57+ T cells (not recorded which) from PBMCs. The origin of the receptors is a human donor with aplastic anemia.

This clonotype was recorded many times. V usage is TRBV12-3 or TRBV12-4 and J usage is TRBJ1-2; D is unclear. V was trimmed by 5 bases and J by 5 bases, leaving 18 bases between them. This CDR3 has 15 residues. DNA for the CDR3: TGTGCCAGCAGTACTGAGGACTCGGTATTGTATGGCTACACCTTC. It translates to CASSTEDSVLYGYTF.

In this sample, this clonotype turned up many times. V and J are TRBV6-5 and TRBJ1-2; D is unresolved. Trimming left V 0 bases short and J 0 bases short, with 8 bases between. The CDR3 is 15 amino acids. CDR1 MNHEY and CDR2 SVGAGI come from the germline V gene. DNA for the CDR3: TGTGCCAGCAGTTACTCGAAGATGACTAACTATGGCTACACCTTC. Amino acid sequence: CASSYSKMTNYGYTF.

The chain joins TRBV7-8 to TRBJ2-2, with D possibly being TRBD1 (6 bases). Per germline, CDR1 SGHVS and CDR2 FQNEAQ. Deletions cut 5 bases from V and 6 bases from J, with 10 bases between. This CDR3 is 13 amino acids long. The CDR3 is CASSKTGSGELFF. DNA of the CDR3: TGTGCCAGCAGCAAAACAGGGTCCGGGGAGCTGTTTTTT.

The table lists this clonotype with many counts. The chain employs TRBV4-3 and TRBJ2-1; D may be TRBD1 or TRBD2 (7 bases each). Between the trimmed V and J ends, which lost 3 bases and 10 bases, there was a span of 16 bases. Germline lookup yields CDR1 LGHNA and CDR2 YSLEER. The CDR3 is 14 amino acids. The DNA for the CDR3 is TGCGCCAGCAGCCACAGGGGGGGAGGGAACGAGCAGTTCTTC. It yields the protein CASSHRGGGNEQFF.

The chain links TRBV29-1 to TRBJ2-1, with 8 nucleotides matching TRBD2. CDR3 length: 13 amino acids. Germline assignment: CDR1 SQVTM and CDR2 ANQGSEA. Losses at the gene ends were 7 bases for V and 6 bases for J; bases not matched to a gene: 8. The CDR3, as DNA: TGCAGCGCTCCCGGACTAGCCGTCAATGAGCAGTTCTTC. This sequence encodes CSAPGLAVNEQFF.

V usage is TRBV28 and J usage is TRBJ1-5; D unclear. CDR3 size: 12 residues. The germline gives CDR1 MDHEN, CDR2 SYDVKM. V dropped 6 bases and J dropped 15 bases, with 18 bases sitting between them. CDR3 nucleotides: TGTGCCAGCAGACCCGACGAACGCGCAGTGCATTTT. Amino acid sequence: CASRPDERAVHF.

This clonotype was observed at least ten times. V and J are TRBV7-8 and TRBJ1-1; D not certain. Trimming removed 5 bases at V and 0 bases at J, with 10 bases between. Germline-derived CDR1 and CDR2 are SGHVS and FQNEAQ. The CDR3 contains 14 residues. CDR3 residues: CASSTYNMNTEAFF. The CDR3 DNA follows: TGTGCCAGCAGCACCTATAACATGAACACTGAAGCTTTCTTT.

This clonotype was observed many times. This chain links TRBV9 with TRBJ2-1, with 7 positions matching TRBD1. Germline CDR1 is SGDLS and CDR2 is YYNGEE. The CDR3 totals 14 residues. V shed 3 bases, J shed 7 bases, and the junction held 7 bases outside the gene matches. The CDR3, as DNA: TGTGCCAGCAGCGGCCGGGACAGTTCTAATGAGCAGTTCTTC. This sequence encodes CASSGRDSSNEQFF.

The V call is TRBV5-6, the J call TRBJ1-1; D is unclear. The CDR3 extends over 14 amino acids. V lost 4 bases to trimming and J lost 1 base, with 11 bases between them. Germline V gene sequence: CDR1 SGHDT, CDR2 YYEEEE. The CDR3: CASSQAGRNTEAFF. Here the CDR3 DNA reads TGTGCCAGCAGCCAAGCGGGAAGGAACACTGAAGCTTTCTTT.

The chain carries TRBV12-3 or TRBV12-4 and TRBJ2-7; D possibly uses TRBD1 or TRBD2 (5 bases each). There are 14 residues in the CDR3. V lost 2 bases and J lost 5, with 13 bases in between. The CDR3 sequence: CASSLQGPLNEQYF. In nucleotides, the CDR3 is TGTGCCAGCAGTTTACAGGGACCACTAAACGAGCAGTACTTC.

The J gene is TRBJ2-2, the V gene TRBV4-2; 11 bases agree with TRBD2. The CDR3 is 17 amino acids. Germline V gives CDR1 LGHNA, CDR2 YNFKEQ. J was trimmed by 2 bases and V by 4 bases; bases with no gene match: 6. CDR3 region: CASSPPGLAGNTGELFF. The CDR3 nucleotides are TGTGCCAGCAGCCCCCCCGGACTAGCGGGCAACACCGGGGAGCTGTTTTTT.

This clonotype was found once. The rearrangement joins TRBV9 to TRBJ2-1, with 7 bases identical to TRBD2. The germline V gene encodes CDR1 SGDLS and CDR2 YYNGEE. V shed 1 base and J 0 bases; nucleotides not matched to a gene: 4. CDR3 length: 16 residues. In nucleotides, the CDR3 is TGTGCCAGCAGCGTAACGCGCGGGAGCTCCTACAATGAGCAGTTCTTC. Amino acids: CASSVTRGSSYNEQFF.

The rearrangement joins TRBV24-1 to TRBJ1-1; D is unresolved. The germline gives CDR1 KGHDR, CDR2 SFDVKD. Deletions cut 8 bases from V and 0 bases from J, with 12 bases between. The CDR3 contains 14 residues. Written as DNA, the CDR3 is TGTGCCACCATAGTGACACCCATGAACACTGAAGCTTTCTTT. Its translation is CATIVTPMNTEAFF.

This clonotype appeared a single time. CDR3 sequence (DNA): TGTGCCAGTGACGGACAGGGCAATTATAATTCACCCCTCCACTTT. It is translated as CASDGQGNYNSPLHF. This chain joins TRBV25-1 and TRBJ1-6; 8 bases align to TRBD1. Germline loops: CDR1 MGHDK, CDR2 SYGVNS. Losses at the gene ends were 9 bases for V and 4 bases for J; bases not matched to a gene: 8. The CDR3 loop spans 15 amino acids.

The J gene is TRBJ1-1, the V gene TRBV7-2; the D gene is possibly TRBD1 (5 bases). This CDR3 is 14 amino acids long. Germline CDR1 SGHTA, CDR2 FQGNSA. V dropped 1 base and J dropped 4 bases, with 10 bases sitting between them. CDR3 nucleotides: TGTACCAGCAGCTTAGTTGGAGGGACCACTGAAGCTTTCTTT. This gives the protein CTSSLVGGTTEAFF.

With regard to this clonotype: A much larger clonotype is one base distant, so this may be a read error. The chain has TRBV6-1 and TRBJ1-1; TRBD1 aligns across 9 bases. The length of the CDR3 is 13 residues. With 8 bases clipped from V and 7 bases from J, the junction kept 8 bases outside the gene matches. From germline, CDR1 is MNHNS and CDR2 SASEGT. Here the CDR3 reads CASGDRGTGEAFF. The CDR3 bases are TGTGCCAGCGGCGACAGGGGGACCGGTGAAGCTTTCTTT.

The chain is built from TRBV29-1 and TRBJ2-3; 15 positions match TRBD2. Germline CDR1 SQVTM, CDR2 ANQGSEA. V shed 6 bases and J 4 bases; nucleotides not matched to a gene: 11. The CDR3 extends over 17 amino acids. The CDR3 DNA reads TGCAGCGTACAGAGGACTAGCGGGGGGGCCGGCGCAGATACGCAGTATTTT. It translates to CSVQRTSGGAGADTQYF.

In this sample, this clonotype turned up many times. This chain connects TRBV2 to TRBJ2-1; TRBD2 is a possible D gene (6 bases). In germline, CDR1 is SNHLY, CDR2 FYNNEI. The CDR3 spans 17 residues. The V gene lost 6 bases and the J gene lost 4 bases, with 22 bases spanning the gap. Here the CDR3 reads CASRPGTPRSSYNEQFF. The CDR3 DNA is TGTGCCAGCAGGCCCGGGACTCCACGGAGTAGTTACAATGAGCAGTTCTTC.

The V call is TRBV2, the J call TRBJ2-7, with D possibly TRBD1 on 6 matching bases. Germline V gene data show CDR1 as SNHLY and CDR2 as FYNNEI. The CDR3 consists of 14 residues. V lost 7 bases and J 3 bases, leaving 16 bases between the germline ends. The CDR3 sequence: CASTKGRGRYEQYF. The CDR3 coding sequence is TGTGCCAGCACTAAGGGCAGGGGACGCTACGAGCAGTACTTC.

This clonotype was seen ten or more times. As DNA, the CDR3 is TGTGCCAGCAGTGTCGGCGAGGGGAGCTCCTACGAGCAGTACTTC. This encodes CASSVGEGSSYEQYF. This chain joins TRBV6-1 and TRBJ2-7; D tentatively fits TRBD1 or TRBD2 (5 bases each). V gave up 4 bases and J gave up 0 bases, with 13 bases separating them. Per the germline V gene, CDR1 is MNHNS and CDR2 is SASEGT. The CDR3 runs 15 residues.

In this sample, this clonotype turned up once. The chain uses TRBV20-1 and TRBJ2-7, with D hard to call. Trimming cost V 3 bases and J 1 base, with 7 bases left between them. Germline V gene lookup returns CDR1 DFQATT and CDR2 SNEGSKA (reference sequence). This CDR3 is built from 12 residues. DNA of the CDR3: TGCAGTGCTAGGCCCATATCCTACGAGCAGTACTTC. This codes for CSARPISYEQYF.